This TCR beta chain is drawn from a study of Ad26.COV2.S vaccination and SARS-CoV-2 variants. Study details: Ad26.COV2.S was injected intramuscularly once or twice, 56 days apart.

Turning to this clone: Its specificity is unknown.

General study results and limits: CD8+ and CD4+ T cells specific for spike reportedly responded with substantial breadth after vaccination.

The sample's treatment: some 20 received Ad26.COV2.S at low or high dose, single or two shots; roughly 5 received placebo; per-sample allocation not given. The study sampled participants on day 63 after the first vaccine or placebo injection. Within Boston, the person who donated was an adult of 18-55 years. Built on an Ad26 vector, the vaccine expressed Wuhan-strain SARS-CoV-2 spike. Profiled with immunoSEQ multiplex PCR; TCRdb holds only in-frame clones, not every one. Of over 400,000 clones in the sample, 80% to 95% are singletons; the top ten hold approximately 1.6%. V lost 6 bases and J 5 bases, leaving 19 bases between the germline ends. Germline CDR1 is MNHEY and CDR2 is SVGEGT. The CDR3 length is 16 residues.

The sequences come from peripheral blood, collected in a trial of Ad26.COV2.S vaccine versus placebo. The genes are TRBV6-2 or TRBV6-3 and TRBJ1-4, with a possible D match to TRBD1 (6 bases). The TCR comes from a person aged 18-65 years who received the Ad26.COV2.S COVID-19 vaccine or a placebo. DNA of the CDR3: TGTGCCAGCAGCCCTCACAAGACAGGAAAGAATGAAAAACTGTTTTTT. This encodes CASSPHKTGKNEKLFF.